The clone carrying this TCR beta chain was picked up many times. The data were obtained in a study of T cells after yellow fever vaccination. Study in general: Preparation used SMART-Seq v4 Ultra Low Input for the low-cell-number fractions.

TCRdb reanalysed the 5' RACE reads using MiXCR and keeps one entry per CDR3 protein. The sample lists 100,000 to 150,000 distinct CDR3 sequences; 12% to 15% were seen once. The sequencing used CD8+ T cells sorted from PBMCs, collected 5 days after the yellow fever booster vaccination. The TCR originated in a man between 18 and 29 years old who received the YFV17D yellow fever vaccine.

The DNA for the CDR3 is TGTGCCAGCAGTTACGGCTTGACCTACGAGCAGTACTTC. Its translation: CASSYGLTYEQYF. V and J are TRBV6-2 or TRBV6-3 and TRBJ2-7, with D hard to call. Trimming stripped 2 bases from V and 2 bases from J, with 7 bases between. The CDR3 is 13 residues long. Looked up from germline, CDR1 is MNHEY and CDR2 is SVGEGT.